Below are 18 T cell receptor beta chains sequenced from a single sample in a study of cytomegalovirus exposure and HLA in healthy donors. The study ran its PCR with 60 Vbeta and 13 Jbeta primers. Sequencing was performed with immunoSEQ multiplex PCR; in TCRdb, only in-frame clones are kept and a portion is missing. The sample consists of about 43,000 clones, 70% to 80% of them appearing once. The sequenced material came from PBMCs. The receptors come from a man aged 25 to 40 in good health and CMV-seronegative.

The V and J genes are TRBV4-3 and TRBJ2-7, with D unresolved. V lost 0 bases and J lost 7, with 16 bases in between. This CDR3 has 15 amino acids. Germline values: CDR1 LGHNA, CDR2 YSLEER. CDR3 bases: TGCGCCAGCAGCCAAGATCTGGCAGGTCTTTGGGAGCAGTACTTC. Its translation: CASSQDLAGLWEQYF.

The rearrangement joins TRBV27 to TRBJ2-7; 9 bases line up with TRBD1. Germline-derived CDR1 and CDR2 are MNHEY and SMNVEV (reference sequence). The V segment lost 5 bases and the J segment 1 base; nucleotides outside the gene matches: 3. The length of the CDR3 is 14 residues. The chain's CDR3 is CASSVTGGSYEQYF. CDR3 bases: TGTGCCAGCAGTGTGACAGGGGGGTCCTACGAGCAGTACTTC.

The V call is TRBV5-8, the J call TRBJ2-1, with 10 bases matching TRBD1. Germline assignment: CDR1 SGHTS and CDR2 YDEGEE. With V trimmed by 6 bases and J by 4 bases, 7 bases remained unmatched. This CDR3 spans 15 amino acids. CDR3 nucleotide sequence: TGTGCCAGCAATACCGGGACAGGGGATTACAATGAGCAGTTCTTC. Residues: CASNTGTGDYNEQFF.

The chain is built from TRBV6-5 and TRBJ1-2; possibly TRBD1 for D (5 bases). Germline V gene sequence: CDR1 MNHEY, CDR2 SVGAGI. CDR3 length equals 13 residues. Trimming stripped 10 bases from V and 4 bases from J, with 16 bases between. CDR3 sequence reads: CATVGGPTYGYTF. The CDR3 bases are TGTGCCACCGTGGGGGGTCCTACCTATGGCTACACCTTC.

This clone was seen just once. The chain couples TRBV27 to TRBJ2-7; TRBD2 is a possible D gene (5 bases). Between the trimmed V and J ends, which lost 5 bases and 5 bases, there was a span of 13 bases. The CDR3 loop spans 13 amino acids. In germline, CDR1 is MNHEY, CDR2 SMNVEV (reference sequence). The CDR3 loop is CASSHRTRDEQYF. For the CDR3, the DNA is TGTGCCAGCAGTCATCGTACTAGGGACGAGCAGTACTTC.

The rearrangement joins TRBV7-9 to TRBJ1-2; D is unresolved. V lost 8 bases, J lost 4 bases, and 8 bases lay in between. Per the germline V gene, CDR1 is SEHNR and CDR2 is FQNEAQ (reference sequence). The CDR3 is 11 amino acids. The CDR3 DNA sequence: TGTGCCAGCGGTGGTAGCTATGGCTACACCTTC. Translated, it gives CASGGSYGYTF.

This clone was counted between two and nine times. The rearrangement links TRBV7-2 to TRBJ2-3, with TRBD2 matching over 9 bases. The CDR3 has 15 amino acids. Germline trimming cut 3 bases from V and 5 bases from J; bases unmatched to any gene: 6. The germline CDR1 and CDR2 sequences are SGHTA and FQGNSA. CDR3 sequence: CASSFPGLAGDTQYF. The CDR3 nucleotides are TGTGCCAGCAGCTTCCCGGGACTAGCTGGAGATACGCAGTATTTT.

CDR3 sequence reads: CASLDRGNPGGYTF. CDR3 DNA: TGCGCCAGTCTAGACAGGGGCAATCCGGGCGGCTACACCTTC. The chain carries TRBV5-1 and TRBJ1-2, with 8 bases that match TRBD1. The CDR3 is 14 amino acids. With V trimmed by 8 bases and J by 8 bases, 14 bases remained unmatched. Germline CDR1 SGHRS, CDR2 YFSETQ. Together with reference TRBV5-1 and TRBJ1-2, the CDR3 gives the full variable domain: KAGVTQTPRYLIKTRGQQVTLSCSPISGHRSVSWYQQTPGQGLQFLFEYFSETQRNKGNFPGRFSGRQFSNSRSEMNVSTLELGDSALYLCASLDRGNPGGYTFGSGTRLTVV.

The CDR3 region has the DNA TGTGCCAGCAGCTTAGGTCAGGGGAGCTCCTACGAGCAGTACTTC. The encoded protein is CASSLGQGSSYEQYF. The chain is built from TRBV7-9 and TRBJ2-7; tentatively, D is TRBD1 (6 bases). CDR1 is SEHNR and CDR2 is FQNEAQ in the germline V gene (reference sequence). The CDR3 spans 15 residues. The germline V and J ends were trimmed by 1 base and 0 bases, with 10 bases remaining between them.

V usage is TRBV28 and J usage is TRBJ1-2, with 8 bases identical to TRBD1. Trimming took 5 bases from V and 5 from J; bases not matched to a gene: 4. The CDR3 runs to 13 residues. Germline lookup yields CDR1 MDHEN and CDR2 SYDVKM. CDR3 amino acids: CASSPTGAYGYTF. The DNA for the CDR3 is TGTGCCAGCAGTCCGACAGGGGCATATGGCTACACCTTC.

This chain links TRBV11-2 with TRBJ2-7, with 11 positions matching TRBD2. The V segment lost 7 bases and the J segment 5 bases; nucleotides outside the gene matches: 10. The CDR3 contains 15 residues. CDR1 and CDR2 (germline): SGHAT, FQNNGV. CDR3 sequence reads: CASNQIAGGLHEQYF. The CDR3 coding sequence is TGTGCCAGCAACCAAATAGCGGGAGGGTTGCACGAGCAGTACTTC.

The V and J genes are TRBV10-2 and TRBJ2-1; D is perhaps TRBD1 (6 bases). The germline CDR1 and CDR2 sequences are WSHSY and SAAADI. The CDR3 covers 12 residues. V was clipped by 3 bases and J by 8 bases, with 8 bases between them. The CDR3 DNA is TGCGCCAGCAGTGAAGCAGGGGATGAGCAGTTCTTC. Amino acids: CASSEAGDEQFF.

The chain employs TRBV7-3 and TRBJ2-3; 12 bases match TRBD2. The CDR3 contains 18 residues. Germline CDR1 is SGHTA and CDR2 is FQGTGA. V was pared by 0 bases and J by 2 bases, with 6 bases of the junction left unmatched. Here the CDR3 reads CASSLTALAGGHTDTQYF. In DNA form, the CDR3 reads TGTGCCAGCAGCTTAACGGCACTAGCGGGAGGTCACACAGATACGCAGTATTTT.

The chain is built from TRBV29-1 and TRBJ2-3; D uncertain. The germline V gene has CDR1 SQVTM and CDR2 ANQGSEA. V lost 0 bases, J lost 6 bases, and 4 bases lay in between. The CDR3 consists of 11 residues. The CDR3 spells CSVEEADTQYF. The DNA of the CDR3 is TGCAGCGTTGAAGAGGCCGATACGCAGTATTTT.

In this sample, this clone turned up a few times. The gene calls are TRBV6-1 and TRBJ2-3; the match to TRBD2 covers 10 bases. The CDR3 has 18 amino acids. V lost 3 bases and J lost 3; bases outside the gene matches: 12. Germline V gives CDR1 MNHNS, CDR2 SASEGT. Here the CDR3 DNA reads TGTGCCAGCAGTGATTCTAGCGGGAGTGGTCTAAGGACAGATACGCAGTATTTT. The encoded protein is CASSDSSGSGLRTDTQYF.

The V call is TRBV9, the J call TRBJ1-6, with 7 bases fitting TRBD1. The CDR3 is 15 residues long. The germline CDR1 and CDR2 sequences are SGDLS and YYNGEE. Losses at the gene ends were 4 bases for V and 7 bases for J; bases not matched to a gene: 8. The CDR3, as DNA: TGTGCCAGCAGCCCGGAGAAGGGGGCGAATTCACCCCTCCACTTT. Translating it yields CASSPEKGANSPLHF.

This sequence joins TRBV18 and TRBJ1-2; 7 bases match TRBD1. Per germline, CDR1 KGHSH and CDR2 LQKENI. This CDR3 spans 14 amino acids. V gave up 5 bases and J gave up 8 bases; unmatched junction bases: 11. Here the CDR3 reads CASSSQDRTTGYTF. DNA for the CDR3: TGTGCCAGCTCATCGCAGGACAGGACAACCGGCTACACCTTC.

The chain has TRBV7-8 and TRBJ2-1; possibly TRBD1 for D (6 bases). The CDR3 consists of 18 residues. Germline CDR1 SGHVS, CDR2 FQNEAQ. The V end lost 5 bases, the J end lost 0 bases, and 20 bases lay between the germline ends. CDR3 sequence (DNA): TGTGCCAGCAGCCGACGACCACAGGGAATCAGCTCCTACAATGAGCAGTTCTTC. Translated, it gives CASSRRPQGISSYNEQFF. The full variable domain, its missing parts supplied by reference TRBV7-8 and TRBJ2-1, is GAGVSQSPRYKVAKRGQDVALRCDPISGHVSLFWYQQALGQGPEFLTYFQNEAQLDKSGLPSDRFFAERPEGSVSTLKIQRTQQEDSAVYLCASSRRPQGISSYNEQFFGPGTRLTVL.